This T cell receptor (beta chain) was profiled in a study of blood T cell repertoires in COVID-19 (TCRdb year 2020). With respect to the entire study: Samples covering the acute and convalescent phases of COVID-19 were provided by collaborators in the United States, Italy and Spain. The material from the prospective study consisted of cDNA or gDNA derived from T cells, B-cell-depleted T cells, or PBMCs. The dataset comprised deeply sampled blood TCRbeta repertoires from subjects exposed to, actively infected with, or recovered from COVID-19. The repertoires were released in a freely available public database meant as a resource for research on the immune response to SARS-CoV-2. Samples were obtained from the ongoing ImmuneRACE study (first 160 participants) and from 1,254 subjects provided by 6 global collaborators. Nearly every sample came with metadata listing a de-identified subject ID, COVID-19 status, age in years and sex. Where available, HLA class I and class II types were taken from metadata supplied by the sample provider and were not determined by assay-based typing.

Points the paper makes about the study in general: How much clinical and demographic metadata was included differed by source and by participant, and the metadata was provided uncurated.

Whole blood was collected in K2EDTA tubes by collaborating institutions according to the institutions' own protocols. For TCRbeta analysis, collaborators shipped samples as frozen whole blood, isolated PBMCs, or DNA extracted from either of those sample types. A note on this clone: Its antigen remains undetermined. Base quality data are lacking; no much larger clone is found one base away.

The immunoSEQ Assay, a bias-controlled multiplex PCR, was used to amplify TCRbeta CDR3 regions from genomic DNA. Concerning the study's data processing: The number of nucleated cells in each sample was estimated from the amplification of reference gene primers within the assay. Sequence reads were collapsed and filtered to measure the absolute abundance of every unique TCRbeta CDR3 rearrangement. Productive Simpson clonality was computed per sample as the square root of Simpson's diversity index over productive rearrangements. Here the immuneACCESS table is served through TCRdb, limited to in-frame sequences with V and J called. Missing clones are a known gap in these copies; in checked studies unresolved V genes cover under half, and the rest lacks a known reason. V, J and clone size reflect that table, while D and trimming were determined from the DNA. This sample holds under 30,000 clones; about 89% were observed only once. Approximately 3.4% of the sample goes to the ten largest clones.

The source of this sequence is a human donor in a cohort sampled during active COVID-19. Input material: peripheral blood.

The CDR3 protein sequence reads: CAISGTQAGETQAGELFF. The DNA sequence reads TGTGCCATCAGTGGTACACAAGCCGGGGAAACACAAGCCGGGGAGCTGTTTTTT. The rearranged segments are TRBV10-3 and TRBJ2-2, and TRBD2 may be the D gene, going by 5 matching bases. The germline ends are 24 bases apart after V is trimmed by 4 bases and J by 6 bases. From a lookup of the germline V gene, CDR1 and CDR2 are ENHRY and SYGVKD. The cysteine opens and the phenylalanine closes a CDR3 of 18 amino acids. Only the CDR3 DNA is retained, 54 bases long and in frame from the first base.